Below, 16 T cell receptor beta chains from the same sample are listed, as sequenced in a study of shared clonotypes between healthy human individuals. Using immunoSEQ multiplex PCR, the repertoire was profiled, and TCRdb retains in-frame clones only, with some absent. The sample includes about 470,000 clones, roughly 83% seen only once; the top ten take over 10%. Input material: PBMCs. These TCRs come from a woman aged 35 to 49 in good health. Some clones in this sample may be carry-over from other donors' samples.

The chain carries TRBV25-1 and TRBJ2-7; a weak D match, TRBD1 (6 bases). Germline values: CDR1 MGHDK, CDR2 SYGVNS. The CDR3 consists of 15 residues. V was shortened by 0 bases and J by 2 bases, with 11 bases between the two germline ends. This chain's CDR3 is CASSEYGGPTYEQYF. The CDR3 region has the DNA TGTGCCAGCAGTGAATATGGGGGCCCCACCTACGAGCAGTACTTC.

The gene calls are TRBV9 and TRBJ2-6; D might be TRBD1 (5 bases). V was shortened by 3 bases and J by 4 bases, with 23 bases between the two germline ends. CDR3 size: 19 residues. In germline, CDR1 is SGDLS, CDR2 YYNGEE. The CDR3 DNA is TGTGCCAGCAGCGGAGCAAGAGGCTTCGTGGGGCTCGGGGCCAACGTCCTGACTTTC. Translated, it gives CASSGARGFVGLGANVLTF.

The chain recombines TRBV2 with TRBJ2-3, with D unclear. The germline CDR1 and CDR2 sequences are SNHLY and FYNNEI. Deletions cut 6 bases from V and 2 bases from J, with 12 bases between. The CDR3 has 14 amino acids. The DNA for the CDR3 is TGTGCCAGCAGCGGCAGTCCGATCACAGATACGCAGTATTTT. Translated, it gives CASSGSPITDTQYF.

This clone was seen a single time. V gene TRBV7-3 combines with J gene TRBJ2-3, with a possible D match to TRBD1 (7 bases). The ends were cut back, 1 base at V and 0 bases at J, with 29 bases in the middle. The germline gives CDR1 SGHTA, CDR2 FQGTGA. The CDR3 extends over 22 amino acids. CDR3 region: CASSLKVHLTGRTSGSTDTQYF. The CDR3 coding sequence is TGTGCCAGCAGCTTAAAGGTTCACTTGACAGGGCGAACAAGCGGGAGCACAGATACGCAGTATTTT.

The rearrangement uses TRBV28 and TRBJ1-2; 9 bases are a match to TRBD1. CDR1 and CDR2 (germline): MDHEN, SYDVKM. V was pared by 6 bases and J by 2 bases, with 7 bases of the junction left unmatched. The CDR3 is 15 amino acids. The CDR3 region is CASREPGQGNYGYTF. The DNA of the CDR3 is TGTGCCAGCAGGGAACCGGGACAGGGAAACTATGGCTACACCTTC.

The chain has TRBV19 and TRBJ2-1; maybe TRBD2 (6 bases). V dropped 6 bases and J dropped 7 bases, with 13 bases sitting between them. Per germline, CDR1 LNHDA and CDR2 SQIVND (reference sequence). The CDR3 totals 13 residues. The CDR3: CASSGSARNEQFF. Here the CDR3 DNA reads TGTGCCAGTAGCGGGAGCGCTAGGAATGAGCAGTTCTTC.

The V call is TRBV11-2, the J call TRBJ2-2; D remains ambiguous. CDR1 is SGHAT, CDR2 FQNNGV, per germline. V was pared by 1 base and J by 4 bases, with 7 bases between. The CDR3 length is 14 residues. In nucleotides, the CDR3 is TGTGCCAGCAGCTTAGGGCAGACCACCGGGGAGCTGTTTTTT. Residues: CASSLGQTTGELFF.

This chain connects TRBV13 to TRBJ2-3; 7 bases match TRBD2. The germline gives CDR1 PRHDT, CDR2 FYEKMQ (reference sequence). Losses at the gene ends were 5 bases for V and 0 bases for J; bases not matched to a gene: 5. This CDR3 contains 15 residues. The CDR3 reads CASSQAGYSTDTQYF. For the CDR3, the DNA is TGTGCCAGCAGCCAAGCGGGATACAGCACAGATACGCAGTATTTT.

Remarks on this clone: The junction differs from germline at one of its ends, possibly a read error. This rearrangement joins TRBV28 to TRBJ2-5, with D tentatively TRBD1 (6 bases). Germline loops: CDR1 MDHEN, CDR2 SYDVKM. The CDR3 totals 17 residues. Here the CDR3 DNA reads TGTGCCAGCAGCCCCCACCCGGCAAACAGGGTCCAAGGGACCCAGTACTTC. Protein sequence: CASSPHPANRVQGTQYF. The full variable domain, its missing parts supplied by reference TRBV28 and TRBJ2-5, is DVKVTQSSRYLVKRTGEKVFLECVQDMDHENMFWYRQDPGLGLRLIYFSYDVKMKEKGDIPEGYSVSREKKERFSLILESASTNQTSMYLCASSPHPANRVQGTQYFGPGTRLLVL.

CDR3 sequence (DNA): TGTGCCAGCAGTGAACTCCTTGGGCTCGAGACCCAGTACTTC. This sequence encodes CASSELLGLETQYF. The chain couples TRBV6-1 to TRBJ2-5, with no clear D. There are 14 residues in the CDR3. CDR1 MNHNS and CDR2 SASEGT come from the germline V gene. V was pared by 2 bases and J by 5 bases, with 12 bases between.

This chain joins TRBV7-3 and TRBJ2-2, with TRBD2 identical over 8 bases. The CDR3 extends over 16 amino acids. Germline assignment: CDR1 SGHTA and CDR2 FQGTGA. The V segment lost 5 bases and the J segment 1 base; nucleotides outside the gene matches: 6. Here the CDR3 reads CASSQLAARNTGELFF. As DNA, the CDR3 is TGTGCCAGCAGCCAACTAGCGGCCCGGAACACCGGGGAGCTGTTTTTT.

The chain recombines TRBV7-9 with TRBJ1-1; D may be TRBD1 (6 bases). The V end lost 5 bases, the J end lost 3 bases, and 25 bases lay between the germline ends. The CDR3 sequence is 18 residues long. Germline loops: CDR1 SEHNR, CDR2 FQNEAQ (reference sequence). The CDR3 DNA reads TGTGCCAGCAGCCTGACTTTTGGGACACTCATTAGGGACACTGAAGCTTTCTTT. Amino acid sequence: CASSLTFGTLIRDTEAFF.

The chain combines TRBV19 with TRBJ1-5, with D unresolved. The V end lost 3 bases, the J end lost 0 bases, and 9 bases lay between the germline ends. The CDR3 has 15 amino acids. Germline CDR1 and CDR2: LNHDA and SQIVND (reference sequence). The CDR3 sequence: CASSMGISSNQPQHF. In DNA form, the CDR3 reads TGTGCCAGTAGTATGGGGATTTCTAGCAATCAGCCCCAGCATTTT. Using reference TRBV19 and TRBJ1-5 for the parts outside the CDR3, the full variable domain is DGGITQSPKYLFRKEGQNVTLSCEQNLNHDAMYWYRQDPGQGLRLIYYSQIVNDFQKGDIAEGYSVSREKKESFPLTVTSAQKNPTAFYLCASSMGISSNQPQHFGDGTRLSIL.

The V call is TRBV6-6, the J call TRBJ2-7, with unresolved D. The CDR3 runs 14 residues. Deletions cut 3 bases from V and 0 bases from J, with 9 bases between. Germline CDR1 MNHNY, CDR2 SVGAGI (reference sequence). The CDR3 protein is CASSYEPYSYEQYF. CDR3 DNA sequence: TGTGCCAGCAGTTATGAACCTTACTCCTACGAGCAGTACTTC.

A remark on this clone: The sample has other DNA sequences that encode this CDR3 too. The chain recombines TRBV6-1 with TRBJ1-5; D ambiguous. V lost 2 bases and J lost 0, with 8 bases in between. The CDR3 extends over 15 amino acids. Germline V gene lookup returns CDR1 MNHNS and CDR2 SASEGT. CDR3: CASSEMGVSNQPQHF. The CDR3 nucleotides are TGTGCCAGCAGTGAAATGGGTGTTAGCAATCAGCCCCAGCATTTT.

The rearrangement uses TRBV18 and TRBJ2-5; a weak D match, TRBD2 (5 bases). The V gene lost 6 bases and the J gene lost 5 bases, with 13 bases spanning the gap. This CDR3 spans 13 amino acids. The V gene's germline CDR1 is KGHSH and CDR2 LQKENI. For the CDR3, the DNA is TGTGCCAGCTCTCCAGGACTGAGGGAGACCCAGTACTTC. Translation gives CASSPGLRETQYF.